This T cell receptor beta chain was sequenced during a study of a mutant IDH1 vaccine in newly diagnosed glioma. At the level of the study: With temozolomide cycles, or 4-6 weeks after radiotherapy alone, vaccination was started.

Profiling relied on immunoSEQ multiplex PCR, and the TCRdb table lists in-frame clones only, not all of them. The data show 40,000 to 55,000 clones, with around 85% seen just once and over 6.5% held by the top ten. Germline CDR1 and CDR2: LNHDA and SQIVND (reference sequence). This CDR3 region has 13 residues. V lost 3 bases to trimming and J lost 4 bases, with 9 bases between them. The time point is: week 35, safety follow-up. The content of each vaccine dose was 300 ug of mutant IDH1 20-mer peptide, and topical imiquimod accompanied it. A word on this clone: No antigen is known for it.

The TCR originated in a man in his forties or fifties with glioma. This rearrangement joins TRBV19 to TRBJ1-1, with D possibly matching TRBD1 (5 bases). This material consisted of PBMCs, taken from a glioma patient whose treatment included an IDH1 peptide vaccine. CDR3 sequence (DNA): TGTGCCAGTAGTATGGGGCGGACCACTGAAGCTTTCTTT. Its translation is CASSMGRTTEAFF.